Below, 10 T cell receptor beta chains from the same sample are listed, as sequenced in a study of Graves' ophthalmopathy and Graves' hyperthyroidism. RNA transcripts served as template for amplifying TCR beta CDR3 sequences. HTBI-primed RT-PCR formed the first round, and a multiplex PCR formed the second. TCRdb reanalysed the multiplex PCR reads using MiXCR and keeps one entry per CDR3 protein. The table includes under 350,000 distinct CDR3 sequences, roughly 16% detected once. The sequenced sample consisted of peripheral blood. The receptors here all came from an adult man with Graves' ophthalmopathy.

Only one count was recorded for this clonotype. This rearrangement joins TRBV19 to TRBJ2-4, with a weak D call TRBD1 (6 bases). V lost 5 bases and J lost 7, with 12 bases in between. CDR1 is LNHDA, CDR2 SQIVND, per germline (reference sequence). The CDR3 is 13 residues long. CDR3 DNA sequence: TGTGCCAGTAGTCAAGACAGGTTGAACATTCAGTACTTC. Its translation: CASSQDRLNIQYF.

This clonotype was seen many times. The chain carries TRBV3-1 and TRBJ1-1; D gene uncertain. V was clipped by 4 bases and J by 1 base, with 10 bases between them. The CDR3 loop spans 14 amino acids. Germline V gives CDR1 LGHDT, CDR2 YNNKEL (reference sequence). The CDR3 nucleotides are TGTGCCAGCAGCCGGCGGACGGAGAACACTGAAGCTTTCTTT. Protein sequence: CASSRRTENTEAFF.

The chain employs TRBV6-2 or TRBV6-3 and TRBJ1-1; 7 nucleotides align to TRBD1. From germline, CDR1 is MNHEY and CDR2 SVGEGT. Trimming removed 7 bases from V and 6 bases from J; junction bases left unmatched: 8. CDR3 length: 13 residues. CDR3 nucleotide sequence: TGTGCCAGCACCCAACCGGGACAGTCTGAAGCTTTCTTT. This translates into CASTQPGQSEAFF.

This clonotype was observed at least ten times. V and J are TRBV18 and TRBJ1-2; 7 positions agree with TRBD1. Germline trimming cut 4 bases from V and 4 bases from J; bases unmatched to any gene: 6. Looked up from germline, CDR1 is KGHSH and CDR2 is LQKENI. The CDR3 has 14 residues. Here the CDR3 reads CASSRPGQLYGYTF. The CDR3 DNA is TGTGCCAGCTCACGACCGGGACAGCTCTATGGCTACACCTTC.

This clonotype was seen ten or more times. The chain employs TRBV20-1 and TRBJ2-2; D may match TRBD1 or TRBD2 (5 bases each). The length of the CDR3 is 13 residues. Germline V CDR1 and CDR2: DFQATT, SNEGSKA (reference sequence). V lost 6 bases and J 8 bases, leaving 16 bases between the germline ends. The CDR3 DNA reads TGCAGTGCCAGCCAGGGAGCGGCAGGGGAGCTGTTTTTT. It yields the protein CSASQGAAGELFF.

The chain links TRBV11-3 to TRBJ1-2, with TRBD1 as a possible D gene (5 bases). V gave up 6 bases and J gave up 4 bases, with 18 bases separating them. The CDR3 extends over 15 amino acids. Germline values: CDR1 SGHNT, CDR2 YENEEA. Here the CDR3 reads CASSSGARPSYGYTF. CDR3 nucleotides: TGTGCCAGCAGTTCCGGGGCCCGCCCCTCCTATGGCTACACCTTC.

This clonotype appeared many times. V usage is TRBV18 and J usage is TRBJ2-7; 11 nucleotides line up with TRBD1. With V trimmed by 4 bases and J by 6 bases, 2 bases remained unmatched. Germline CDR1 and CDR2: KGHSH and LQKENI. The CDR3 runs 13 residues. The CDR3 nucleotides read TGTGCCAGCTCACGGACAGGGGGCTCCGAGCAGTACTTC. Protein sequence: CASSRTGGSEQYF. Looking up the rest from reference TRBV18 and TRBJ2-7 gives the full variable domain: NAGVMQNPRHLVRRRGQEARLRCSPMKGHSHVYWYRQLPEEGLKFMVYLQKENIIDESGMPKERFSAEFPKEGPSILRIQQVVRGDSAAYFCASSRTGGSEQYFGPGTRLTVT.

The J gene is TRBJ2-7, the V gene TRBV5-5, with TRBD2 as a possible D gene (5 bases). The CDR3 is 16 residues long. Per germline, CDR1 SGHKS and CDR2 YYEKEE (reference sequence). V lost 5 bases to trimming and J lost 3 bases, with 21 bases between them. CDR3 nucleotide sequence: TGTGCCAGCAGTCATCGATCGGGGTTATCGATCTACGAGCAGTACTTC. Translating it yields CASSHRSGLSIYEQYF. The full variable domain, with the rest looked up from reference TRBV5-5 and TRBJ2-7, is DAGVTQSPTHLIKTRGQQVTLRCSPISGHKSVSWYQQVLGQGPQFIFQYYEKEERGRGNFPDRFSARQFPNYSSELNVNALLLGDSALYLCASSHRSGLSIYEQYFGPGTRLTVT.

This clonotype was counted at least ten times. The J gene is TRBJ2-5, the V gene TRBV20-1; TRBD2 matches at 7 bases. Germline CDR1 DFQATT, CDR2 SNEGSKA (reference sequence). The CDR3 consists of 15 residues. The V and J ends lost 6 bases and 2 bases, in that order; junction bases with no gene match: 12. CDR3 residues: CSATLASGTQETQYF. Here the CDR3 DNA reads TGCAGTGCCACCTTGGCTAGCGGAACTCAAGAGACCCAGTACTTC.

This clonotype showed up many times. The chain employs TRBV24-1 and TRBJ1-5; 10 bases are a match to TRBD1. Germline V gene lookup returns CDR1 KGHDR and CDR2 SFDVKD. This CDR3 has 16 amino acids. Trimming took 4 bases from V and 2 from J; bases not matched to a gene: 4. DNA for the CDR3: TGTGCCACCAGTGAACCCGGGACAGGGGGCAATCAGCCCCAGCATTTT. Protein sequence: CATSEPGTGGNQPQHF.